The 21 T cell receptor beta chains in this list originate from one sample, sequenced in a study of glioma-infiltrating T cells. TCR alpha and beta CDR3 regions were amplified from RNA using iRepertoire nested multiplex PCR. TCRdb ran MiXCR on the multiplex PCR reads and lists one entry per CDR3 protein. This sample has about 140,000 distinct CDR3 sequences; roughly two fifths occur once, and the top ten carry around 20%. Sequencing was performed on glioma tissue, nonneoplastic brain tissue, or PBMCs (not recorded which). These receptors were collected from a human donor with low-grade glioma or glioblastoma, undergoing nonglioma brain surgery, or in good health (not recorded which).

Concerning this clonotype itself: At one boundary the junction diverges from the germline segment, which might be a read error. The rearrangement uses TRBV7-9 and TRBJ1-2, with 7 bases identical to TRBD1. The CDR3 totals 13 residues. Germline V gene data show CDR1 as SEHNR and CDR2 as FQNEAQ (reference sequence). In DNA form, the CDR3 reads TGTGCGAGCAGCTTACGGGACAGCTATGGCTACACCTTC. This translates into CASSLRDSYGYTF.

Only a few counts were recorded for this clonotype. V is TRBV6-1 and J is TRBJ2-2; TRBD1 matches 8 bases. Germline assignment: CDR1 MNHNS and CDR2 SASEGT. The trim removed 5 bases at V and 5 bases at J, leaving 7 bases unmatched. The CDR3 consists of 15 residues. The CDR3 region is CASSSGTGGTGELFF. The DNA for the CDR3 is TGTGCCAGCAGTTCCGGGACAGGCGGAACCGGGGAGCTGTTTTTT.

This chain connects TRBV10-3 to TRBJ1-5; weak D call: TRBD1 (6 bases). The length of the CDR3 is 17 residues. Germline V gene lookup returns CDR1 ENHRY and CDR2 SYGVKD. V shed 0 bases and J shed 0 bases, with 12 bases lying between them. CDR3 nucleotides: TGTGCCATCAGTGAGTCACGAGGGGGGCGTAGCAATCAGCCCCAGCATTTT. Translation: CAISESRGGRSNQPQHF.

This clonotype showed up just a few times. The chain links TRBV6-2 or TRBV6-3 to TRBJ1-6, with D possibly matching TRBD1 (6 bases). With 5 bases removed from V and 7 bases from J, the gap between germline ends came to 27 bases. The germline CDR1 and CDR2 sequences are MNHEY and SVGEGT. The CDR3 runs to 19 residues. The CDR3 loop is CASSDGFRGRASMNSPLHF. The CDR3 DNA reads as TGTGCCAGCAGTGATGGTTTCAGGGGCCGAGCGTCAATGAATTCACCCCTCCACTTT.

CDR3 loop: CASGTSGGISYNEQFF. The DNA of the CDR3 is TGTGCCAGCGGTACTAGCGGGGGGATTTCCTACAATGAGCAGTTCTTC. This sequence joins TRBV6-1 and TRBJ2-1; TRBD2 agrees at 12 bases. The V gene end was trimmed by 8 bases and the J gene end by 1 base; junction bases not matched to a gene: 6. CDR3 length equals 16 residues. Per germline, CDR1 MNHNS and CDR2 SASEGT.

This clonotype is medium-sized by share. The chain has TRBV20-1 and TRBJ1-1; no firm D call. The CDR3 runs 11 residues. V was trimmed by 0 bases and J by 1 base, leaving 0 bases between them. Per the germline V gene, CDR1 is DFQATT and CDR2 is SNEGSKA (reference sequence). CDR3 nucleotide sequence: TGCAGTGCTAGAGAGAACACTGAAGCTTTCTTT. Encoded protein: CSARENTEAFF.

This clonotype showed up just a few times. The CDR3 bases are TGTGCCAGCAGCTTAGGGGTTGGGGATACGCAGTATTTT. It translates to CASSLGVGDTQYF. The V gene is TRBV7-2, the J gene TRBJ2-3; D call uncertain. Germline lookup yields CDR1 SGHTA and CDR2 FQGNSA. Between the trimmed V and J ends, which lost 1 base and 6 bases, there was a span of 8 bases. The CDR3 runs to 13 residues.

The sample holds one count of this clonotype. V usage is TRBV12-3 or TRBV12-4 and J usage is TRBJ1-1, with D unclear. There are 14 residues in the CDR3. The V end lost 3 bases, the J end lost 3 bases, and 11 bases lay between the germline ends. The CDR3 loop reads CASSFTGVHTEAFF. In nucleotides, the CDR3 is TGTGCCAGCAGTTTCACGGGAGTCCACACTGAAGCTTTCTTT.

This clonotype was recorded many times. The chain employs TRBV28 and TRBJ1-6; D remains ambiguous. In germline, CDR1 is MDHEN, CDR2 SYDVKM. Trimming removed 8 bases at V and 2 bases at J, with 1 base between. The CDR3 runs 11 residues. The CDR3 DNA sequence: TGTGCCAGCGCCTATAATTCACCCCTCCACTTT. Amino acid sequence: CASAYNSPLHF.

This clonotype was seen more than once but under ten times. This sequence joins TRBV12-3 or TRBV12-4 and TRBJ1-1; D might be TRBD1 (6 bases). The CDR3 runs to 15 residues. V shed 1 base and J shed 6 bases, with 15 bases lying between them. The CDR3 DNA sequence: TGTGCCAGCAGTTTAGTGGGGGCGTCGAATTCTGAAGCTTTCTTT. Translation gives CASSLVGASNSEAFF.

This clonotype showed up many times. The V and J genes are TRBV7-9 and TRBJ2-5; D not certain. Germline CDR1 is SEHNR and CDR2 is FQNEAQ (reference sequence). The V and J ends lost 3 bases and 4 bases respectively, with 6 bases between them. The CDR3 sequence is 12 residues long. The CDR3 nucleotides read TGTGCCAGCAGCTTGATGAGAGAGACCCAGTACTTC. This sequence encodes CASSLMRETQYF.

This clonotype was found a few times. The chain uses TRBV2 and TRBJ1-2; D ambiguous. The CDR3 consists of 13 residues. The V end was cut by 3 bases, the J end by 0 bases, with 5 bases between. Per the germline V gene, CDR1 is SNHLY and CDR2 is FYNNEI. In DNA, the CDR3 is TGTGCCAGCAGTGAGAAAGCTAACTATGGCTACACCTTC. It encodes CASSEKANYGYTF.

CDR3 protein: CASSLGEVNTEAFF. CDR3 nucleotides: TGCGCCAGCAGCTTGGGGGAGGTGAACACTGAAGCTTTCTTT. The chain employs TRBV5-1 and TRBJ1-1, with D hard to call. The CDR3 sequence is 14 residues long. From germline, CDR1 is SGHRS and CDR2 YFSETQ. Trimming cost V 0 bases and J 0 bases, with 6 bases left between them. Combining the CDR3 with reference TRBV5-1 and TRBJ1-1 gives the whole variable domain KAGVTQTPRYLIKTRGQQVTLSCSPISGHRSVSWYQQTPGQGLQFLFEYFSETQRNKGNFPGRFSGRQFSNSRSEMNVSTLELGDSALYLCASSLGEVNTEAFFGQGTRLTVV.

This clonotype was seen more than once but under ten times. The chain uses TRBV7-2 and TRBJ1-1, with D possibly matching TRBD1 (5 bases). Germline V gene lookup returns CDR1 SGHTA and CDR2 FQGNSA. The CDR3 is made up of 14 amino acids. The germline V and J ends were trimmed by 5 bases and 5 bases, with 15 bases remaining between them. The CDR3 coding sequence is TGTGCCAGCAGCCCCCCAGGGATGCCGACTGAAGCTTTCTTT. Amino acid sequence: CASSPPGMPTEAFF.

The sample holds a few counts of this clonotype. One junction end does not reproduce the germline sequence, and a read error may be involved. This chain uses TRBV2 with TRBJ2-7, with D possibly being TRBD1 (6 bases). Germline V lookup: CDR1 SNHLY, CDR2 FYNNEI. The CDR3 is 13 residues long. The CDR3 loop reads CASGSGASDEQYF. DNA for the CDR3: TGTGCCAGCGGTTCAGGGGCCTCCGACGAGCAGTACTTC.

This clonotype has just a few counts. V usage is TRBV4-1 and J usage is TRBJ2-7, with D unresolved. Germline V gives CDR1 MGHRA, CDR2 YSYEKL. V was shortened by 4 bases and J by 6 bases, with 13 bases between the two germline ends. The CDR3 consists of 13 residues. CDR3 amino acids: CASSPLGLGEQYF. The CDR3 DNA reads TGCGCCAGCAGCCCTCTAGGTTTGGGCGAGCAGTACTTC.

The V call is TRBV6-1, the J call TRBJ2-1; D is ambiguous. Trimming stripped 4 bases from V and 9 bases from J, with 16 bases between. CDR1 MNHNS and CDR2 SASEGT come from the germline V gene. The CDR3 sequence is 14 residues long. CDR3 loop: CASSGSHSRSEQFF. As DNA, the CDR3 is TGTGCCAGCAGTGGATCACATTCTAGAAGTGAGCAGTTCTTC.

The rearrangement links TRBV4-1 to TRBJ2-3; no definite D call. The V gene's germline CDR1 is MGHRA and CDR2 YSYEKL. V was trimmed by 5 bases and J by 1 base, leaving 10 bases between them. This CDR3 spans 14 amino acids. This CDR3 is CASSYLTGTDTQYF. The CDR3 DNA reads TGCGCCAGCAGCTATCTGACGGGCACAGATACGCAGTATTTT.

The genes are TRBV20-1 and TRBJ2-3; D remains ambiguous. V lost 6 bases and J 2 bases, leaving 9 bases between the germline ends. The CDR3 contains 12 residues. Germline values: CDR1 DFQATT, CDR2 SNEGSKA (reference sequence). CDR3 DNA sequence: TGCAGTGCCCTCCGGACCACAGATACGCAGTATTTT. It encodes CSALRTTDTQYF.

This clonotype occurred a few times. The V and J genes are TRBV28 and TRBJ2-5; D remains unclear. The germline V and J ends were trimmed by 3 bases and 4 bases, with 12 bases remaining between them. CDR3 length: 14 amino acids. Germline V gene sequence: CDR1 MDHEN, CDR2 SYDVKM. The CDR3 sequence: CASSLGSGRETQYF. CDR3 in DNA: TGTGCCAGCAGTTTGGGTTCGGGTAGAGAGACCCAGTACTTC.

The chain links TRBV28 to TRBJ1-6; 7 positions agree with TRBD1. CDR3 size: 13 residues. V lost 10 bases and J lost 10; bases outside the gene matches: 10. In germline, CDR1 is MDHEN, CDR2 SYDVKM. This CDR3 reads CANSRGVGSPLHF. The CDR3 DNA is TGTGCCAACAGCAGGGGGGTAGGATCACCCCTCCACTTT.